This TCR beta chain was sequenced during a study of CD8 T cells in ankylosing spondylitis. Study outcomes and limitations: Characteristic, it appeared, of ankylosing spondylitis blood was a TCR beta motif of 7 or 8 highly homologous variants. Reactive arthritis synovial fluid and blood previously showed some of these motif variants.

In its sample, this clonotype was seen many times. Its antigen is still unknown. CDR1 and CDR2 from the germline V gene are SGHTA and FQGNSA. CDR3 length: 12 amino acids. Germline trimming cut 5 bases from V and 13 bases from J; bases unmatched to any gene: 9. TCRdb independently ran MiXCR on the 5' RACE reads; one entry per CDR3 protein. The sample records about 140,000 distinct CDR3 sequences, 7% to 10% being singletons. What was sequenced was synovial fluid, either unsorted or a sorted T cell fraction (not recorded which). The sequence was obtained from a male donor with ankylosing spondylitis. The gene calls are TRBV7-2 and TRBJ1-2; 8 bases agree with TRBD1. CDR3 in DNA: TGTGCCAGCAGCCCGTACAGGGGGTCGGGCACCTTC. Encoded protein: CASSPYRGSGTF.